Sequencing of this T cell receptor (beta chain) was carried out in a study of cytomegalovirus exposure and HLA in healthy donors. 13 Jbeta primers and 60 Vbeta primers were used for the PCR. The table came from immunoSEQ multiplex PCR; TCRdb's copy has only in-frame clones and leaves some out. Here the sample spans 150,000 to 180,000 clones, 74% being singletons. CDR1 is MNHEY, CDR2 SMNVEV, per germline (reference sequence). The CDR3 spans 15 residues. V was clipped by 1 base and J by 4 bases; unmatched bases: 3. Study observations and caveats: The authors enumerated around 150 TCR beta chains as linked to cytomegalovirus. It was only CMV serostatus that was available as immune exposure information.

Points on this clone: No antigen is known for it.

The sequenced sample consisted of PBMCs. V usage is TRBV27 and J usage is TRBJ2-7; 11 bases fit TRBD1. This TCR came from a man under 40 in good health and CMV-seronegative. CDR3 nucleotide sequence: TGTGCCAGCAGTTTATTCGGGACAGGGGGGTACGAGCAGTACTTC. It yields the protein CASSLFGTGGYEQYF.